What follows are 2 T cell receptor beta chains derived from one specimen sequenced in a study of blood T cell repertoires in COVID-19. Repertoires were generated with immunoSEQ multiplex PCR, while TCRdb's copy carries only in-frame clones and drops some. The sample shows about 70,000 clones, roughly 80% of them seen only once. The specimen sequenced was peripheral blood. These receptors were obtained from a woman older than 75 with active or convalescent COVID-19.

This clone was seen just once. This chain joins TRBV6-2 or TRBV6-3 and TRBJ1-1, with D possibly being TRBD1 (6 bases). Trimming pared 5 bases from V and 8 bases from J, leaving 12 bases between. The V gene's germline CDR1 is MNHEY and CDR2 SVGEGT. This CDR3 is built from 12 residues. The CDR3 DNA follows: TGTGCCAGCAGTGACCACGACAGGGAAGCTTTCTTT. It specifies CASSDHDREAFF.

This chain links TRBV25-1 with TRBJ2-7; 7 nucleotides agree with TRBD2. With V trimmed by 4 bases and J by 2 bases, 11 bases remained unmatched. CDR1 is MGHDK, CDR2 SYGVNS, per germline. This CDR3 has 16 amino acids. CDR3 region: CASSAPGLLPTYEQYF. The CDR3 coding sequence is TGTGCCAGCAGTGCGCCGGGACTACTACCCACCTACGAGCAGTACTTC.